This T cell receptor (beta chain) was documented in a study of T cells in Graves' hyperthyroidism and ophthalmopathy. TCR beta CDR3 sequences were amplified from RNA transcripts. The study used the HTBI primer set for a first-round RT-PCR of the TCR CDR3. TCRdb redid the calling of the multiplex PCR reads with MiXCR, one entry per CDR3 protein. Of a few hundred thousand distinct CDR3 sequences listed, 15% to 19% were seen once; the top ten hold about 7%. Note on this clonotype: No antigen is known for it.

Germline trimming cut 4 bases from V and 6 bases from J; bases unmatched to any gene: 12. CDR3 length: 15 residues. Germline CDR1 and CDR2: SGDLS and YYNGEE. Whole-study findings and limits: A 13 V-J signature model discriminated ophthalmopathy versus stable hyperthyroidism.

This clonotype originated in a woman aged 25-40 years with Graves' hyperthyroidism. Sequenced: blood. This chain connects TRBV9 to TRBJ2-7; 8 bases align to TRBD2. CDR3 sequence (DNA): TGTGCCAGCAGCATCAGCGGGAGTTCCCCCAGCGAGCAGTACTTC. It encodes CASSISGSSPSEQYF.